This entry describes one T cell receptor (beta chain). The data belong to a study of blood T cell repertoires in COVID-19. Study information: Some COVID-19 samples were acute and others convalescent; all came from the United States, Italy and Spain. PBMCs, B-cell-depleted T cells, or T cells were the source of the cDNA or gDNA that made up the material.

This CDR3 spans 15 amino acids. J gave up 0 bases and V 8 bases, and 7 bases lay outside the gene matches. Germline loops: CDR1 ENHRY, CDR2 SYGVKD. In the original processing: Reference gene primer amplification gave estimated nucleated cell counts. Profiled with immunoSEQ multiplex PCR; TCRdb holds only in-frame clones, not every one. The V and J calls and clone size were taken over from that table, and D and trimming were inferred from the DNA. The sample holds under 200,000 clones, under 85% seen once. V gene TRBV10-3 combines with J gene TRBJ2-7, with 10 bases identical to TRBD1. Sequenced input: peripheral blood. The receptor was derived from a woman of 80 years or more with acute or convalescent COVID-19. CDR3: CAIGTGDAHSYEQYF. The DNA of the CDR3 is TGTGCCATCGGGACAGGGGACGCCCACTCCTACGAGCAGTACTTC.